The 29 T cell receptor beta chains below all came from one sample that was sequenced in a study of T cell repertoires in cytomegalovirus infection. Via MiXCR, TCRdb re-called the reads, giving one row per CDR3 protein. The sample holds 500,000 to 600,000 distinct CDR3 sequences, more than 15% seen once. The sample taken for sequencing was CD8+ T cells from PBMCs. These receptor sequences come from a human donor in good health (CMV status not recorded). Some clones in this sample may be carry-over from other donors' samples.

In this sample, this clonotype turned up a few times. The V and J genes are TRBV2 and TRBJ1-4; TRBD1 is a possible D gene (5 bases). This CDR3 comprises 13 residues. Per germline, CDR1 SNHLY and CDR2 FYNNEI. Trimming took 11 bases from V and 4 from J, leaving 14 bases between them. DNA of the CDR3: TGTGCCTCCCCGGGGGGGTATAATGAAAAACTGTTTTTT. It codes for CASPGGYNEKLFF.

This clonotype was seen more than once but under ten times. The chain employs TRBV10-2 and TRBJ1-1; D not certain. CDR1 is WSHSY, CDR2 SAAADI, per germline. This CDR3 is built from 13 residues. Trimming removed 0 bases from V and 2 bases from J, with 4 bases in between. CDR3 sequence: CASSESENTEAFF. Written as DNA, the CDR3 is TGCGCCAGCAGTGAGTCTGAAAACACTGAAGCTTTCTTT.

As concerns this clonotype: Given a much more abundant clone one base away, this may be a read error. The DNA of the CDR3 is TGTGCCACCAGTGAGCCACAGGGATCCCGCTATGGCTACACCTTC. It translates to CATSEPQGSRYGYTF. This chain links TRBV24-1 with TRBJ1-2, with a possible D match to TRBD1 (6 bases). Trimming took off 4 bases at V and 4 bases at J, with 15 bases between the two ends. The CDR3 runs to 15 residues. From germline, CDR1 is KGHDR and CDR2 SFDVKD.

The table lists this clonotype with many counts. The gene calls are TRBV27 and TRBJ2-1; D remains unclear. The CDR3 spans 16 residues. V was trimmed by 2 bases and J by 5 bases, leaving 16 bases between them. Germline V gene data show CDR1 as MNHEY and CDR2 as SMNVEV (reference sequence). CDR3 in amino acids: CASSLTAWALHNEQFF. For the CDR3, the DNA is TGTGCCAGCAGTTTAACCGCTTGGGCACTCCACAATGAGCAGTTCTTC.

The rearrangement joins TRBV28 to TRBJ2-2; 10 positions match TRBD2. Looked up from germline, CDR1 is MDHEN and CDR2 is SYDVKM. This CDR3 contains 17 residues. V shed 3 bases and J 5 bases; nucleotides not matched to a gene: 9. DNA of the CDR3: TGTGCCAGCAGTTTTTTCCTAGCGGGAGTTGTAACCGGGGAGCTGTTTTTT. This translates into CASSFFLAGVVTGELFF. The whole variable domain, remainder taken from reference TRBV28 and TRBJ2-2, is DVKVTQSSRYLVKRTGEKVFLECVQDMDHENMFWYRQDPGLGLRLIYFSYDVKMKEKGDIPEGYSVSREKKERFSLILESASTNQTSMYLCASSFFLAGVVTGELFFGEGSRLTVL.

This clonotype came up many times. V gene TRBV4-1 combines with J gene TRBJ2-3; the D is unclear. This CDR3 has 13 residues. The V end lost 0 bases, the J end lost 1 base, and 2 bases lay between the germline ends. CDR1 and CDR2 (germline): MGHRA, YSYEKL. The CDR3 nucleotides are TGCGCCAGCAGCCAAGACGGCACAGATACGCAGTATTTT. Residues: CASSQDGTDTQYF.

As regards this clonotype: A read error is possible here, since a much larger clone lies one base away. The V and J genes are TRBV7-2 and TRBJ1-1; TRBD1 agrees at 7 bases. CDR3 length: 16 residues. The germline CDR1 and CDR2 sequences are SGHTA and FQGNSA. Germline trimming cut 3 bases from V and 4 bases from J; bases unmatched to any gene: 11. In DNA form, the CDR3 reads TGTGCCAGCAGCTTTAGAGGAGGGGGCTTGGGCACTGAAGCTTTCTTT. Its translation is CASSFRGGGLGTEAFF. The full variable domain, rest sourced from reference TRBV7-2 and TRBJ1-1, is GAGVSQSPSNKVTEKGKDVELRCDPISGHTALYWYRQSLGQGLEFLIYFQGNSAPDKSGLPSDRFSAERTGGSVSTLTIQRTQQEDSAVYLCASSFRGGGLGTEAFFGQGTRLTVV.

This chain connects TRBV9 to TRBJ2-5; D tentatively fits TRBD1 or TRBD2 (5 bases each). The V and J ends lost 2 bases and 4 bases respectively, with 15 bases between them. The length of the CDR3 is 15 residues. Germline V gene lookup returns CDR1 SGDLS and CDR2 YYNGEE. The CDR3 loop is CASSVTPGAGETQYF. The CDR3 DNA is TGTGCCAGCAGCGTGACTCCCGGGGCCGGAGAGACCCAGTACTTC.

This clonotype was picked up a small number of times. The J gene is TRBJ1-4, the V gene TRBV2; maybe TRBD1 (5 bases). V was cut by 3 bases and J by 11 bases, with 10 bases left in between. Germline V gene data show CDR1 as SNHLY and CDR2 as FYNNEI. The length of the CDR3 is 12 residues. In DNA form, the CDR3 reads TGTGCCAGCAGTGACAGGCGGGACAAACTGTTTTTT. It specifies CASSDRRDKLFF.

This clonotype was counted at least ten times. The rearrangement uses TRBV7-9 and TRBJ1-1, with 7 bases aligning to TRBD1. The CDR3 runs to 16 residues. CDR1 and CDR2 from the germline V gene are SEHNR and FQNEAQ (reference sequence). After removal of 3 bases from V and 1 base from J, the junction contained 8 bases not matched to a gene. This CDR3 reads CASSLGYGTENTEAFF. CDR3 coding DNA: TGTGCCAGCAGCTTGGGTTACGGGACAGAGAACACTGAAGCTTTCTTT.

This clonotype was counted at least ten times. DNA for the CDR3: TGTGCCAACCCGGGGTTGGGGGCGAAGACTGAAGCTTTCTTT. Translation: CANPGLGAKTEAFF. The rearrangement links TRBV7-2 to TRBJ1-1; TRBD1 might be the D (6 bases). The CDR3 extends over 14 amino acids. The germline V and J ends were trimmed by 10 bases and 5 bases, with 20 bases remaining between them. Germline assignment: CDR1 SGHTA and CDR2 FQGNSA.

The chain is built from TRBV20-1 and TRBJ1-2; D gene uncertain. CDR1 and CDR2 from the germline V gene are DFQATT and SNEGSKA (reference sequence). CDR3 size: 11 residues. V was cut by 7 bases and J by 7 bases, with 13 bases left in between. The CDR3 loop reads CSGLVSSGYTF. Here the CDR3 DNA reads TGCAGTGGTCTGGTTTCGTCTGGCTACACCTTC.

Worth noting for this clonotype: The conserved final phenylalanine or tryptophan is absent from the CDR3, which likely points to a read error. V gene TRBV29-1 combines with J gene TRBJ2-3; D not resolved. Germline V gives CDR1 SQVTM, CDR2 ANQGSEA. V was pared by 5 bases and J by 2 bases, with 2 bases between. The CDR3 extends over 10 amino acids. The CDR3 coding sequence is TGCAGCGTTCCCACAGATACGCAGTATTAT. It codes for CSVPTDTQYY.

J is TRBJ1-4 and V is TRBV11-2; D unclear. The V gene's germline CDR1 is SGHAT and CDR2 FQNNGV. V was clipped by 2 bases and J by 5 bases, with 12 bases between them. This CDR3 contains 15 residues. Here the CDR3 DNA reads TGTGCCAGCAGCTTAATATCAGTCCCAAATGAAAAACTGTTTTTT. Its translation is CASSLISVPNEKLFF.

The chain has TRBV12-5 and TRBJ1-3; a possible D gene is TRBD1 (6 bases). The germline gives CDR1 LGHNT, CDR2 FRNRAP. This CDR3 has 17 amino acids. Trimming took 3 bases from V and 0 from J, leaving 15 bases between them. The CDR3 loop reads CASGFVGGIFSGNTIYF. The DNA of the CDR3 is TGTGCTAGTGGTTTTGTAGGGGGGATCTTCTCTGGAAACACCATATATTTT.

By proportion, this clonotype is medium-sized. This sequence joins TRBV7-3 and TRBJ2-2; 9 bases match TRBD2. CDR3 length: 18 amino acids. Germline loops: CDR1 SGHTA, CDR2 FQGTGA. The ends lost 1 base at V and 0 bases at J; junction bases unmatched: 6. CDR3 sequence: CASSLNSGGYTNTGELFF. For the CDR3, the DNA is TGTGCCAGCAGCTTAAATAGCGGGGGCTACACGAACACCGGGGAGCTGTTTTTT.

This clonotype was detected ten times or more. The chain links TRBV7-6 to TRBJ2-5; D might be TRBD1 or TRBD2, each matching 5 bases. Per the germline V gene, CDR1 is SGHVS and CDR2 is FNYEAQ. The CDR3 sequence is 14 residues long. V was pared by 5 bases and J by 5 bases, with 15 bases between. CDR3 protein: CASSLIGEGETQYF. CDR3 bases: TGTGCCAGCAGCCTAATTGGAGAGGGGGAGACCCAGTACTTC.

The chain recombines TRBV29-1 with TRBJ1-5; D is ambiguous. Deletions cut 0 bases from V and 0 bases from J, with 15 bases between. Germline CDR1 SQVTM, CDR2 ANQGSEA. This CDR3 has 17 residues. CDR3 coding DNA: TGCAGCGTTGAAGATCCCACAGACTCCTATAGCAATCAGCCCCAGCATTTT. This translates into CSVEDPTDSYSNQPQHF.

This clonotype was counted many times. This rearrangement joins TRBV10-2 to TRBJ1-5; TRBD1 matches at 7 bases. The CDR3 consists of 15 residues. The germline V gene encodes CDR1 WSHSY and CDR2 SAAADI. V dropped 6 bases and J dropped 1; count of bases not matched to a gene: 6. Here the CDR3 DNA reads TGCGCCAGCAGACAACAGGGGATGAGCAATCAGCCCCAGCATTTT. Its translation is CASRQQGMSNQPQHF.

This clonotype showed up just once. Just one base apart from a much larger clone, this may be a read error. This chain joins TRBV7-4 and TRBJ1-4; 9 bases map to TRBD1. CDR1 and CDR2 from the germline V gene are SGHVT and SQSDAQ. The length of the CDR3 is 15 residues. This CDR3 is CASSTTGTGNENLFF. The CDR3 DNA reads TGTGCCAGCAGCACAACCGGGACAGGGAATGAAAACCTGTTTTTT.

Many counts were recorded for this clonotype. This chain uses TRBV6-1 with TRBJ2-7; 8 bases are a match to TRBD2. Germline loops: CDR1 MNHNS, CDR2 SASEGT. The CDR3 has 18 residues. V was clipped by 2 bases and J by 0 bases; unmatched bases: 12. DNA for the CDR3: TGTGCCAGCAGTGAATTCCCCCGGTCTAGCGGGTCCTCCTACGAGCAGTACTTC. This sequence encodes CASSEFPRSSGSSYEQYF.

This chain's CDR3 is CASSWTSGGSSYNEQFF. The CDR3 DNA reads TGTGCCAGCAGCTGGACTAGCGGGGGAAGCTCCTACAATGAGCAGTTCTTC. The chain recombines TRBV12-3 or TRBV12-4 with TRBJ2-1; 13 nucleotides align to TRBD2. Unmatched junction bases numbered 5, after V lost 6 bases and J lost 0 bases. CDR3 length: 17 amino acids.

The CDR3 sequence is CASSLDPSLSTDTQYF. CDR3 DNA: TGTGCCAGCAGCTTAGATCCTAGTCTTTCCACAGATACGCAGTATTTT. V usage is TRBV7-9 and J usage is TRBJ2-3; no definite D call. The CDR3 is 16 residues long. The V and J ends lost 1 base and 2 bases respectively, with 13 bases between them. CDR1 is SEHNR, CDR2 FQNEAQ, per germline (reference sequence). Full variable domain (missing parts from reference TRBV7-9 and TRBJ2-3): DTGVSQNPRHKITKRGQNVTFRCDPISEHNRLYWYRQTLGQGPEFLTYFQNEAQLEKSRLLSDRFSAERPKGSFSTLEIQRTEQGDSAMYLCASSLDPSLSTDTQYFGPGTRLTVL.

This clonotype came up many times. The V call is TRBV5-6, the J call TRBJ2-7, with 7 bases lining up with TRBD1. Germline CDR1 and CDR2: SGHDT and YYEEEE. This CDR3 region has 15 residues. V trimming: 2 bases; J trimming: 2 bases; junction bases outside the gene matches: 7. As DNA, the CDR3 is TGTGCCAGCAGCTTTATTTTGACAGGGCCCTACGAGCAGTACTTC. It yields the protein CASSFILTGPYEQYF.

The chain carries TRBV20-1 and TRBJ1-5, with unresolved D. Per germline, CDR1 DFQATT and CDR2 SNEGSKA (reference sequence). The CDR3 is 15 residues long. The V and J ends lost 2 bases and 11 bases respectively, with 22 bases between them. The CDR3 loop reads CSARLYERDIETQHF. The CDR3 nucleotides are TGCAGTGCTAGATTGTATGAGAGGGATATCGAGACCCAGCATTTT.

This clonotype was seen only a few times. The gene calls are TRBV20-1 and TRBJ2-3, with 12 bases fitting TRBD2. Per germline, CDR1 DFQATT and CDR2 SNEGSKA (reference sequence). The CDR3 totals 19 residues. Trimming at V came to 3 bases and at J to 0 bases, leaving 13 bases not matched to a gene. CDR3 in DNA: TGCAGTGCTAGCCGAGGACTAGCGGGGTCCCTCCCTAGCACAGATACGCAGTATTTT. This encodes CSASRGLAGSLPSTDTQYF.

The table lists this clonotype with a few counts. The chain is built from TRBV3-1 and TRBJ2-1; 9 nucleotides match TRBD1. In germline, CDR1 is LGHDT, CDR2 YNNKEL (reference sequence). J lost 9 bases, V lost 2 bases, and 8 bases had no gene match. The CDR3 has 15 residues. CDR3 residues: CASSQLGQGRSEQFF. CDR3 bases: TGTGCCAGCAGCCAACTCGGACAGGGGCGTAGTGAGCAGTTCTTC.

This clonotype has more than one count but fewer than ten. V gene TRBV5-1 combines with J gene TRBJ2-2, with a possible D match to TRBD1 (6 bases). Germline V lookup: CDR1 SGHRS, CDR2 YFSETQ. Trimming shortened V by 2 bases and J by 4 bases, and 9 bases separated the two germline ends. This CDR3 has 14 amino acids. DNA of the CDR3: TGCGCCAGCAGCTTTGGACAGTCCACCGGGGAGCTGTTTTTT. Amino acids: CASSFGQSTGELFF.

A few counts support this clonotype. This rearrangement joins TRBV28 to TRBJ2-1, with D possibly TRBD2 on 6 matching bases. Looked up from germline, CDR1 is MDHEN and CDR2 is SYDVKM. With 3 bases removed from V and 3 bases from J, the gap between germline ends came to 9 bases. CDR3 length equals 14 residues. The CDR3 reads CASSFGRDYNEQFF. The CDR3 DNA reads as TGTGCCAGCAGTTTTGGGCGGGACTACAATGAGCAGTTCTTC.